These 15 T cell receptor gamma chains were all obtained from the same sample, sequenced in a study of Vδ1+ human thymocytes (dated by TCRdb to the late 2010s). Summary of the overall study and its limitations: Unlike the oligoclonal repertoires in peripheral blood, the thymic TRG and TRD repertoires appeared highly polyclonal, with Gaussian CDR3 length distributions.

These receptors have no identified antigens. Instrument on record: Illumina MiSeq. RNA was isolated using the RNeasy mini kit, and reverse transcription was performed with Superscript III. Multiplex PCR was used to generate CDR3 amplicons, with pooled V-gene forward primers and a constant-region reverse primer carrying Illumina adaptor overhangs. TCRdb reran clone calling on the public reads with CATT; rows sharing one DNA sequence were then combined. Here the sample has tens of thousands of gamma-chain clones; about an eighth occur a single time. The top ten clones comprise under 2.5% of the sample. Sample: Vdelta1+ gamma-delta thymocytes from the thymus. Taken with the paper, the label for cell subset or site translates to: FACS-sorted CD3+ TCRalphabeta- TCRVdelta1+ TCRVdelta2- thymocytes. The source is a child less than two years old who had congenital heart surgery.

The rearrangement uses TRGV3 and TRGJ1 or TRGJ2. The CDR3 is made up of 14 amino acids. V was clipped by 0 bases and J by 2 bases; unmatched bases: 4. CDR1 is VTNTFY and CDR2 is YDVSTARD in the germline V gene (reference sequence). This chain's CDR3 is CATWDRNHYYKKLF. CDR3 sequence (DNA): TGTGCCACCTGGGACAGGAACCATTATTATAAGAAACTCTTT.

In this sample, this clone turned up a few times. Just one base apart from a much larger clone, this may be a read error. The J gene is TRGJ1 or TRGJ2, the V gene TRGV3. The CDR3 is made up of 12 amino acids. Germline values: CDR1 VTNTFY, CDR2 YDVSTARD (reference sequence). Trimming cost V 0 bases and J 9 bases; bases outside gene matches: 5. The CDR3 bases are TGTGCCACCTGGGACAGGCGATGTAAGAAACTCTTT. Residues: CATWDRRCKKLF.

In this sample, this clone turned up a few times. The chain carries TRGV8 and TRGJ1 or TRGJ2. Trimming removed 5 bases from V and 10 bases from J; junction bases left unmatched: 14. Germline CDR1 and CDR2: VENAVY and YDSYNSRV. CDR3 length: 13 residues. CDR3 region: CATWVPPYPKKLF. As DNA, the CDR3 is TGTGCCACCTGGGTTCCCCCTTACCCCAAGAAACTCTTT.

This rearrangement joins TRGV4 to TRGJ1 or TRGJ2. Germline V CDR1 and CDR2: EGSTGY, YDSYTSSV. This CDR3 region has 15 residues. Trimming cost V 1 base and J 3 bases; bases outside gene matches: 9. CDR3 protein: CATWDGGSRYYKKLF. CDR3 in DNA: TGTGCCACCTGGGATGGCGGGTCCCGTTATTATAAGAAACTCTTT.

This sequence joins TRGV3 and TRGJ1 or TRGJ2. CDR1 is VTNTFY and CDR2 is YDVSTARD in the germline V gene (reference sequence). Trimming removed 0 bases from V and 12 bases from J; junction bases left unmatched: 17. This CDR3 spans 15 amino acids. The CDR3 loop is CATWDRLSLPRGKLF. The DNA for the CDR3 is TGTGCCACCTGGGACAGGCTGAGTCTCCCGCGAGGGAAACTCTTT.

This clone showed up just a few times. The chain employs TRGV2 and TRGJ1 or TRGJ2. CDR1 EGSNGY and CDR2 YDSYNSKV come from the germline V gene. The CDR3 loop spans 10 amino acids. Germline trimming cut 0 bases from V and 16 bases from J; bases unmatched to any gene: 6. The CDR3 region has the DNA TGTGCCACCTGGGACGGGCCGAGGCTCTTT. As protein: CATWDGPRLF.

The chain carries TRGV8 and TRGJP2. The V gene's germline CDR1 is VENAVY and CDR2 YDSYNSRV. This CDR3 is 16 amino acids long. V dropped 0 bases and J dropped 2; count of bases not matched to a gene: 6. DNA for the CDR3: TGTGCCACCTGGGATAGGGAGCGGAGTAGTGATTGGATCAAGACGTTT. This encodes CATWDRERSSDWIKTF.

As to this clone: Relative to the germline gene, one junction end is altered; a read error may explain this. Other DNA sequences within the sample encode an identical CDR3. This chain joins TRGV9 and TRGJP1. The CDR3 runs 17 residues. Per germline, CDR1 GITISATS and CDR2 ISYDGTV (reference sequence). The chain's CDR3 is CALWESGKNTTGWFKIF. As DNA, the CDR3 is TGCGCCTTGTGGGAGAGTGGAAAAAATACCACTGGTTGGTTCAAGATATTT.

The chain employs TRGV3 and TRGJ1 or TRGJ2. Germline CDR1 is VTNTFY and CDR2 is YDVSTARD (reference sequence). V lost 4 bases to trimming and J lost 4 bases; unmatched junction nucleotides: 16. This CDR3 has 16 residues. CDR3 in DNA: TGTGCCACCTGGGATACTGAACGCCCTCCGTATTATAAGAAACTCTTT. Amino acids: CATWDTERPPYYKKLF.

The chain employs TRGV9 and TRGJ1 or TRGJ2. The germline V gene has CDR1 GITISATS and CDR2 ISYDGTV (reference sequence). This CDR3 spans 16 amino acids. V gave up 0 bases and J gave up 3 bases; unmatched junction bases: 11. The CDR3 sequence: CALWEVTFPVYYKKLF. The CDR3 coding sequence is TGTGCCTTGTGGGAGGTGACGTTCCCGGTTTATTATAAGAAACTCTTT.

The chain has TRGV5 and TRGJP2. This CDR3 has 12 residues. The germline V gene has CDR1 VINAFY and CDR2 YDVSNSKD. V lost 9 bases to trimming and J lost 2 bases; unmatched junction nucleotides: 3. The CDR3, as DNA: TGTGCCACCATGAGTAGTGATTGGATCAAGACGTTT. It encodes CATMSSDWIKTF.

This clone was picked up a small number of times. This sequence joins TRGV8 and TRGJ1 or TRGJ2. Losses at the gene ends were 4 bases for V and 6 bases for J; bases not matched to a gene: 15. The length of the CDR3 is 15 residues. Looked up from germline, CDR1 is VENAVY and CDR2 is YDSYNSRV. The DNA of the CDR3 is TGTGCCACCTGGGAGACCCGCACCAGTTTTTATAAGAAACTCTTT. The encoded protein is CATWETRTSFYKKLF.

Only a few counts were recorded for this clone. This chain joins TRGV9 and TRGJ1 or TRGJ2. The CDR3 sequence is 13 residues long. Germline CDR1 and CDR2: GITISATS and ISYDGTV (reference sequence). The V gene end was trimmed by 5 bases and the J gene end by 2 bases; junction bases not matched to a gene: 6. CDR3 coding DNA: TGTGCCTTGTGGGTCACGGATTATTATAAGAAACTCTTT. Residues: CALWVTDYYKKLF.

Notes on this clone: Since a much larger clone is just one base distant, this may be a read error. The chain carries TRGV8 and TRGJ1 or TRGJ2. The CDR3 totals 14 residues. Germline V gene data show CDR1 as VENAVY and CDR2 as YDSYNSRV. The V segment lost 0 bases and the J segment 2 bases; nucleotides outside the gene matches: 4. The CDR3: CATWDRLDYYKKLF. The CDR3 nucleotides read TGTGCCACCTGGGATAGGCTGGATTATTATAAGAAACTCTTT.

Note on this clone: At one of its ends the junction is not consistent with the germline gene, which may arise from a read error. This sample also contains other DNA sequences that code for the same CDR3. The rearrangement joins TRGV4 to TRGJ1 or TRGJ2. In germline, CDR1 is EGSTGY, CDR2 YDSYTSSV. CDR3 length: 14 amino acids. Here the CDR3 reads CATWNGSNYYKKLF. The CDR3 DNA follows: TGTGCCACCTGGAATGGGTCTAATTATTATAAGAAACTCTTT.